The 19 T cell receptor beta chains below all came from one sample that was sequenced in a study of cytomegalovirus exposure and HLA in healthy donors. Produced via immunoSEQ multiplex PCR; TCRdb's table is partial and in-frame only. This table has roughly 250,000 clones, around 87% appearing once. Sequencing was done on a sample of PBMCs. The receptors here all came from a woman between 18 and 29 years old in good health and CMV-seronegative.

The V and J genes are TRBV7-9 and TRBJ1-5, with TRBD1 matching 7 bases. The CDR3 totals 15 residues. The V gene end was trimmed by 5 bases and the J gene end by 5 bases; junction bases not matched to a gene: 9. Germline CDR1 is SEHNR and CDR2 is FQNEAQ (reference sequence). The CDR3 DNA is TGTGCCAGCAGCCTCGACAGGGAGAAGGATCAGCCCCAGCATTTT. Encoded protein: CASSLDREKDQPQHF.

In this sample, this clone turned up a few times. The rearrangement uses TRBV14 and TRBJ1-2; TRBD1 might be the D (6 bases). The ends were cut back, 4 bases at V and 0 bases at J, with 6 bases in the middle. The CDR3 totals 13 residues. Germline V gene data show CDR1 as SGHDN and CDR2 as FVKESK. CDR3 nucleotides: TGTGCCAGCAGCCGGACAGCTAACTATGGCTACACCTTC. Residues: CASSRTANYGYTF.

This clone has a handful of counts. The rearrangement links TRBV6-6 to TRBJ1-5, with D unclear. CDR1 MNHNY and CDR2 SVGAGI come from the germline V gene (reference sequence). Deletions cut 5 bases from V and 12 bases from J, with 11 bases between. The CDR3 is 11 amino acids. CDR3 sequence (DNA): TGTGCCAGCAGTCCCCGGGATCTCCAGCATTTT. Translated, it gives CASSPRDLQHF.

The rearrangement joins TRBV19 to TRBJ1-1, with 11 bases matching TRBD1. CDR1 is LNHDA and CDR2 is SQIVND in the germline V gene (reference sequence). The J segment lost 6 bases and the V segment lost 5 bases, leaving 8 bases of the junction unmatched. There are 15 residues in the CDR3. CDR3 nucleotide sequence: TGTGCCAGTAGTCCGGGGACAGGGGGTCTCGCTGAAGCTTTCTTT. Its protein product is CASSPGTGGLAEAFF.

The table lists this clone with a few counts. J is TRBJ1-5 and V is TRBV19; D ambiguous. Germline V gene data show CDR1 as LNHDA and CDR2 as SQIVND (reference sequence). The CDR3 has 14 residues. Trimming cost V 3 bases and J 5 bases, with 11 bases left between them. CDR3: CASSMSRYDQPQHF. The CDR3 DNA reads TGTGCCAGTAGTATGTCCAGGTACGATCAGCCCCAGCATTTT.

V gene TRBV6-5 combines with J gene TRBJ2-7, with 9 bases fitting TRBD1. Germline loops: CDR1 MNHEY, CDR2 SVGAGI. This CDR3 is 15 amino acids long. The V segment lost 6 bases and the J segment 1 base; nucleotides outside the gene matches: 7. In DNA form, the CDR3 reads TGTGCCAGCAGAAACTCGGGGACAGGGTCCTACGAGCAGTACTTC. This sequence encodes CASRNSGTGSYEQYF.

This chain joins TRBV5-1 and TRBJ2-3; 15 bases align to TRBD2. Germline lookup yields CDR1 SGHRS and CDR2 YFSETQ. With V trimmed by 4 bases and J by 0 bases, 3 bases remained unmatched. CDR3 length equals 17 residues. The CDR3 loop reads CASSEGLAGGSTDTQYF. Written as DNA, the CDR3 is TGCGCCAGCAGCGAGGGACTAGCGGGGGGAAGCACAGATACGCAGTATTTT. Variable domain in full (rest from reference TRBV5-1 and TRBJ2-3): KAGVTQTPRYLIKTRGQQVTLSCSPISGHRSVSWYQQTPGQGLQFLFEYFSETQRNKGNFPGRFSGRQFSNSRSEMNVSTLELGDSALYLCASSEGLAGGSTDTQYFGPGTRLTVL.

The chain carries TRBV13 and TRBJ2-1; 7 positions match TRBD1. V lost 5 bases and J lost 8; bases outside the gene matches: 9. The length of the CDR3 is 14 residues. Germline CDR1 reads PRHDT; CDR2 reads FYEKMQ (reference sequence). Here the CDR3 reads CASSKPGGRDEQFF. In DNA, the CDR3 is TGTGCCAGCAGCAAACCAGGGGGTAGAGATGAGCAGTTCTTC.

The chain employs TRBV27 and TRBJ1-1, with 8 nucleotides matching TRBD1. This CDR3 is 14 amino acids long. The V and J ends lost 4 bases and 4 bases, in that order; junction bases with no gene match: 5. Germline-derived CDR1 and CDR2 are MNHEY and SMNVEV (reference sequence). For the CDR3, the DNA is TGTGCCAGCAGTTCACTACAGGGGGGCACTGAAGCTTTCTTT. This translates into CASSSLQGGTEAFF.

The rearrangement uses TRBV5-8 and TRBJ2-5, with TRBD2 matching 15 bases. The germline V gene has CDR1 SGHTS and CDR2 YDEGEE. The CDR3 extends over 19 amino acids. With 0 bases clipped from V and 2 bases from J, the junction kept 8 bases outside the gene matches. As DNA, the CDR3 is TGTGCCAGCAGCTTGGAACGGACTAGCGGGGGGGACAGTCAAGAGACCCAGTACTTC. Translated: CASSLERTSGGDSQETQYF.

CDR3 DNA: TGTGCCAGCAGCTTGAGGACAGGGGATTTTAGGGGCAATCAGCCCCAGCATTTT. This codes for CASSLRTGDFRGNQPQHF. J is TRBJ1-5 and V is TRBV5-8, with 9 bases lining up with TRBD1. The CDR3 runs 18 residues. Germline V lookup: CDR1 SGHTS, CDR2 YDEGEE. The V and J ends lost 1 base and 2 bases, in that order; junction bases with no gene match: 10. The whole variable domain, filled in from reference TRBV5-8 and TRBJ1-5, reads EAGVTQSPTHLIKTRGQQATLRCSPISGHTSVYWYQQALGLGLQFLLWYDEGEERNRGNFPPRFSGRQFPNYSSELNVNALELEDSALYLCASSLRTGDFRGNQPQHFGDGTRLSIL.

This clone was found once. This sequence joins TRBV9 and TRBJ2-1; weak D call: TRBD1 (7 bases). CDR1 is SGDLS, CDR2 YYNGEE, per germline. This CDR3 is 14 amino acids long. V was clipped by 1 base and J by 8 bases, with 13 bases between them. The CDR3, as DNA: TGTGCCAGCAGCGTACAGGGGGGATTCGATGAGCAGTTCTTC. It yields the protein CASSVQGGFDEQFF.

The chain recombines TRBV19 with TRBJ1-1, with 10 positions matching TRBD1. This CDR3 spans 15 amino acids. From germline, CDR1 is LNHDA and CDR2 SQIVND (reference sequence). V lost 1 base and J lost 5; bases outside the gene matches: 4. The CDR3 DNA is TGTGCCAGTAGTATAGGACAGGGGGCGAAAACTGAAGCTTTCTTT. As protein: CASSIGQGAKTEAFF.

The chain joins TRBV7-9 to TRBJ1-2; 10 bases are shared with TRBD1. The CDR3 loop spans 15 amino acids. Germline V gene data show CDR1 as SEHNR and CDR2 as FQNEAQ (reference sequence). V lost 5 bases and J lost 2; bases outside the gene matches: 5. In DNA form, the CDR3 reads TGTGCCAGCAGCCCGGGACAGGGGTTAAACTATGGCTACACCTTC. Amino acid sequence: CASSPGQGLNYGYTF.

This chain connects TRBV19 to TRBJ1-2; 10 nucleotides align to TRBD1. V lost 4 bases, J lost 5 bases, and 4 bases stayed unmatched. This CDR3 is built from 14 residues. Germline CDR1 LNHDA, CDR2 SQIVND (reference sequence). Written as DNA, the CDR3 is TGTGCCAGTAGTACGGACAGGGGGGAATATGGCTACACCTTC. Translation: CASSTDRGEYGYTF.

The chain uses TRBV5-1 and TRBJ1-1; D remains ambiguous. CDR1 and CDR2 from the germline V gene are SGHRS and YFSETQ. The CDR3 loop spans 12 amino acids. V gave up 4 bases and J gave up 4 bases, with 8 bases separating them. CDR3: CASSVGSTEAFF. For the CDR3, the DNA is TGCGCCAGCAGCGTAGGGAGCACTGAAGCTTTCTTT.

CDR3 coding DNA: TGCGCCAGCAGCCAAGATAGGGGGATTCGGCCCCAGCATTTT. Translating gives CASSQDRGIRPQHF. This chain links TRBV4-3 with TRBJ1-5; D is possibly TRBD1 (6 bases). The CDR3 sequence is 14 residues long. Per germline, CDR1 LGHNA and CDR2 YSLEER. V was cut by 0 bases and J by 9 bases, with 12 bases left in between.

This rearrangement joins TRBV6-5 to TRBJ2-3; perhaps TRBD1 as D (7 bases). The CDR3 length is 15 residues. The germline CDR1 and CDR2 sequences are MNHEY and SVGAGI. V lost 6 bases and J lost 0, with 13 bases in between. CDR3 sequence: CASRPTGTSTDTQYF. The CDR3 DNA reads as TGTGCCAGCAGACCGACAGGGACTAGCACAGATACGCAGTATTTT.

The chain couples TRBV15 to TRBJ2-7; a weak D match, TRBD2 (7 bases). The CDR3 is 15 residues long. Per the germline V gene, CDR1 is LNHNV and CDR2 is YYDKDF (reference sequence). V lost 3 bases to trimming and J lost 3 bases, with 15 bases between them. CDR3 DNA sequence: TGTGCCACCAGCAGGGGGGGGCAGGGGAGCTACGAGCAGTACGTC. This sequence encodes CATSRGGQGSYEQYV.